These 3 T cell receptor beta chains were sequenced from one sample in a study of blood T cell repertoires in COVID-19. Clones were read by immunoSEQ multiplex PCR, and TCRdb kept only the in-frame ones, dropping some. The profile shows 60,000 to 80,000 clones, around 89% of them singletons. Sequences were obtained from peripheral blood. The receptors shown here come from a human donor in a cohort sampled during active COVID-19.

This clone was seen only once. This chain links TRBV27 with TRBJ1-1, with 7 positions matching TRBD1. CDR3 length: 14 residues. V dropped 2 bases and J dropped 4; count of bases not matched to a gene: 4. Germline lookup yields CDR1 MNHEY and CDR2 SMNVEV (reference sequence). CDR3 sequence: CASSLDTGVTEAFF. DNA of the CDR3: TGTGCCAGCAGTTTAGATACAGGGGTCACTGAAGCTTTCTTT.

The V and J genes are TRBV6-5 and TRBJ2-3; 9 positions agree with TRBD1. The V segment lost 0 bases and the J segment 4 bases; nucleotides outside the gene matches: 5. This CDR3 is 16 amino acids long. The germline CDR1 and CDR2 sequences are MNHEY and SVGAGI. In DNA form, the CDR3 reads TGTGCCAGCAGTTACTCAGGGACAGGGTTGCCAGATACGCAGTATTTT. It codes for CASSYSGTGLPDTQYF.

The sample holds a few counts of this clone. V gene TRBV6-5 combines with J gene TRBJ2-3, with 8 nucleotides matching TRBD2. The CDR3 sequence is 15 residues long. J lost 6 bases, V lost 2 bases, and 7 bases had no gene match. Per the germline V gene, CDR1 is MNHEY and CDR2 is SVGAGI. DNA of the CDR3: TGTGCCAGCAGTTACGGGACTAGTCGTTCCGATACGCAGTATTTT. The encoded protein is CASSYGTSRSDTQYF.